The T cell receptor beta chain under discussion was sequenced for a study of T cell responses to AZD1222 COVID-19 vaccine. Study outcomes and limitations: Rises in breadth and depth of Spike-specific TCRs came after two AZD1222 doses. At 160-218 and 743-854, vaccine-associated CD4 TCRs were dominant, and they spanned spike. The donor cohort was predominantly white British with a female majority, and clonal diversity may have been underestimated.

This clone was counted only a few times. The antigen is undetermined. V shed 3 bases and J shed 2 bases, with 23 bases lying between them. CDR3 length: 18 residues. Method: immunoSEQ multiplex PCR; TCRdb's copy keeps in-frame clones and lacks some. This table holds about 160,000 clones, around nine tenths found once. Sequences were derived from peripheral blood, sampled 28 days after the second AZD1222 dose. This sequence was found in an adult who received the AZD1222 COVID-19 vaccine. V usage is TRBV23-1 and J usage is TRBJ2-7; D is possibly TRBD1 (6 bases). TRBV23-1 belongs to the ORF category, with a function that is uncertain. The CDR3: CASSHLTWDTGHPYEQYF. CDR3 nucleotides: TGCGCCAGCAGTCACCTAACCTGGGACACCGGTCATCCCTACGAGCAGTACTTC.